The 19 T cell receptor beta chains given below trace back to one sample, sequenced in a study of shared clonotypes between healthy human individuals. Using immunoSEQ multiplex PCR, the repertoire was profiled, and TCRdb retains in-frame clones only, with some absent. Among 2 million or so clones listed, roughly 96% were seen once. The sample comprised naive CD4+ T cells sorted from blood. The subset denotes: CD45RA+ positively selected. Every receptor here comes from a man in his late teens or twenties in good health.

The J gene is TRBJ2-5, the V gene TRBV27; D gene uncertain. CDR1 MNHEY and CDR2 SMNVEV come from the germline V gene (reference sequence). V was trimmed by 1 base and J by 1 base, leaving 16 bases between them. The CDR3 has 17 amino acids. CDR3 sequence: CASSLYGVGESQETQYF. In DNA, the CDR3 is TGTGCCAGCAGTTTATATGGTGTGGGTGAAAGCCAAGAGACCCAGTACTTC.

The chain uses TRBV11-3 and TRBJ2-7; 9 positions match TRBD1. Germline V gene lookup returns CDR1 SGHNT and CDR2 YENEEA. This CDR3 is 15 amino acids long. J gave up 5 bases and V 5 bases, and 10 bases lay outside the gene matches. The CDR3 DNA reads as TGTGCCAGCAGCGAATCCGGGACAGGGCTCAACGAGCAGTACTTC. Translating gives CASSESGTGLNEQYF.

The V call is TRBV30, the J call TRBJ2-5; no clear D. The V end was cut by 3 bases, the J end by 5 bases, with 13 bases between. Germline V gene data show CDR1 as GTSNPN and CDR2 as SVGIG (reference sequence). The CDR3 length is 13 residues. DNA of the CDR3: TGTGCCTGGAGCGCTGTCTTAAGGGAGACCCAGTACTTC. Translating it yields CAWSAVLRETQYF.

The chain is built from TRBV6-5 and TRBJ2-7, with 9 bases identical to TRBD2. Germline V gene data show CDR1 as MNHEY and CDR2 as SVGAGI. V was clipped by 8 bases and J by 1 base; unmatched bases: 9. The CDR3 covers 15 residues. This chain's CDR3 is CASQRKSGGSYEQYF. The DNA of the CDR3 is TGTGCCAGCCAAAGAAAAAGCGGGGGGTCCTACGAGCAGTACTTC.

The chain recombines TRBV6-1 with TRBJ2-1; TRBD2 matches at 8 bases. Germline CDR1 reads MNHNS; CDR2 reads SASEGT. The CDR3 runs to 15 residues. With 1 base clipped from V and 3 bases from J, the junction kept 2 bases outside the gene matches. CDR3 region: CASSEGSGVYNEQFF. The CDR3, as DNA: TGTGCCAGCAGTGAAGGTAGCGGGGTCTACAATGAGCAGTTCTTC.

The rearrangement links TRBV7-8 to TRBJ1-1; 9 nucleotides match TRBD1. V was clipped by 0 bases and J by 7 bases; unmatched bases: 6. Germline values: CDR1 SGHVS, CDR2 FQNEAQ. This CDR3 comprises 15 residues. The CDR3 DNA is TGTGCCAGCAGCTTAGCCACAGGGGGCTTAATTGAAGCTTTCTTT. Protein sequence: CASSLATGGLIEAFF.

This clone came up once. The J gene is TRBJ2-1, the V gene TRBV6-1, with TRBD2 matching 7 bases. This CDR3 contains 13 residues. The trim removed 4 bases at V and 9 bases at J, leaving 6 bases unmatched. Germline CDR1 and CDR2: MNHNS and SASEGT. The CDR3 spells CASSATLAVEQFF. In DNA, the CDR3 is TGTGCCAGCAGTGCTACCCTAGCGGTTGAGCAGTTCTTC.

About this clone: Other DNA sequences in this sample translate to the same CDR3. CDR3 sequence (DNA): TGTGCCTGGAAGGGAAGATCCACCGGGGAGCTGTTTTTT. Its translation is CAWKGRSTGELFF. The chain is built from TRBV30 and TRBJ2-2; unclear D gene. V was shortened by 4 bases and J by 4 bases, with 10 bases between the two germline ends. The CDR3 spans 13 residues. Germline V CDR1 and CDR2: GTSNPN, SVGIG (reference sequence).

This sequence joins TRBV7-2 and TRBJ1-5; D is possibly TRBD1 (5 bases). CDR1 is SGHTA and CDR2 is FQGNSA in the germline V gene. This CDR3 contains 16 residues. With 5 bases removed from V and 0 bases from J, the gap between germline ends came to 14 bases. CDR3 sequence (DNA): TGTGCCAGCAGCATCGAAGGGGCCTATAGCAATCAGCCCCAGCATTTT. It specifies CASSIEGAYSNQPQHF.

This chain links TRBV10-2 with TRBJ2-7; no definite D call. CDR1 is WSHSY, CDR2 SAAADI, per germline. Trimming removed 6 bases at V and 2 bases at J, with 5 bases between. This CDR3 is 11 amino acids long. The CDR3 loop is CASSETYEQYF. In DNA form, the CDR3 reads TGCGCCAGCAGCGAGACCTACGAGCAGTACTTC.

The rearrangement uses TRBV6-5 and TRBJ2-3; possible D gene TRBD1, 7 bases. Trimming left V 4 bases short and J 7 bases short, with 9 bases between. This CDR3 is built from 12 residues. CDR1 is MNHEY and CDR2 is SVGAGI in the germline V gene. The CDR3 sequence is CASSSGGYTQYF. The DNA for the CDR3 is TGTGCCAGCAGTTCAGGGGGGTATACGCAGTATTTT.

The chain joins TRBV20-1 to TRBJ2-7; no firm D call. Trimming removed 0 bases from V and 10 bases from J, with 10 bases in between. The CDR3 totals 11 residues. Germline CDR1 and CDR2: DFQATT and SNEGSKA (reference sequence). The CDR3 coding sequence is TGCAGTGCTAGAGAGTCGTTAGAACAGTACTTC. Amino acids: CSARESLEQYF.

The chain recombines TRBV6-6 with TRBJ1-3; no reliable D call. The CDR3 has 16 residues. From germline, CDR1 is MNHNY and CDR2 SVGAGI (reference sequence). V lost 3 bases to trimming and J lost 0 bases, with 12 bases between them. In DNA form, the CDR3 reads TGTGCCAGCAGTTATGAACCGCTCCTCTCTGGAAACACCATATATTTT. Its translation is CASSYEPLLSGNTIYF.

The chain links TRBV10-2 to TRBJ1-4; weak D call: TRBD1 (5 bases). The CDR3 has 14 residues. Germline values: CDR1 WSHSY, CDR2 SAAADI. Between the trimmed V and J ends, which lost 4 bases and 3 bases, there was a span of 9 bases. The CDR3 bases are TGCGCCAGCAGTGTCGGGGGTCCTAATGAAAAACTGTTTTTT. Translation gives CASSVGGPNEKLFF.

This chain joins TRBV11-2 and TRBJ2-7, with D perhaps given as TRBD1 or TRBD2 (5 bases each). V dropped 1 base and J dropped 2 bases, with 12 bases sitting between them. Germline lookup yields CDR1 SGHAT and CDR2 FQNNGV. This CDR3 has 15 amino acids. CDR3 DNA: TGTGCCAGCAGCTTAGGGGGTTGGGGACCCTACGAGCAGTACTTC. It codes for CASSLGGWGPYEQYF. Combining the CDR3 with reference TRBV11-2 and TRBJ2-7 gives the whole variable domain EAGVAQSPRYKIIEKRQSVAFWCNPISGHATLYWYQQILGQGPKLLIQFQNNGVVDDSQLPKDRFSAERLKGVDSTLKIQPAKLEDSAVYLCASSLGGWGPYEQYFGPGTRLTVT.

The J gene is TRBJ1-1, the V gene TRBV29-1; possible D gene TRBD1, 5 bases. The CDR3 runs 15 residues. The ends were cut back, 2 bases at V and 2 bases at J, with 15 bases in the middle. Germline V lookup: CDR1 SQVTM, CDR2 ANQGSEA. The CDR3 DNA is TGCAGCGTTGAAAGGGCGGGAGGGGTAAACACTGAAGCTTTCTTT. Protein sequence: CSVERAGGVNTEAFF.

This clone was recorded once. CDR3 nucleotide sequence: TGTGCCAGCAGTTACTGGACAGGGGGGGTCCAAGAGACCCAGTACTTC. Translation gives CASSYWTGGVQETQYF. This rearrangement joins TRBV6-6 to TRBJ2-5, with TRBD1 matching 10 bases. Germline loops: CDR1 MNHNY, CDR2 SVGAGI (reference sequence). Trimming cost V 1 base and J 1 base; bases outside gene matches: 3. This CDR3 has 16 amino acids.

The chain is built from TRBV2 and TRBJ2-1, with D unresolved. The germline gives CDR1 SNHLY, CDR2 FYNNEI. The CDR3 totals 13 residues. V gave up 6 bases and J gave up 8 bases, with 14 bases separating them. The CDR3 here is CASREILHHEQFF. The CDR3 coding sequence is TGTGCCAGCAGAGAAATACTACATCATGAGCAGTTCTTC.

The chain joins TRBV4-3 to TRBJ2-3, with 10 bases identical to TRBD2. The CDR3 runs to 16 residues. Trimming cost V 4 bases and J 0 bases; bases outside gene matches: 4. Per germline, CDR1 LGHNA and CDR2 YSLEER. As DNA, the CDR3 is TGCGCCAGCAGCCGGGGACTAGCGATTAGCACAGATACGCAGTATTTT. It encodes CASSRGLAISTDTQYF.